This is a list of T cell receptor beta chains from one sample in a study of T cell responses to AZD1222 COVID-19 vaccine. TCRdb's table, derived via immunoSEQ multiplex PCR, lists solely in-frame clones and lacks some. This sample carries about 160,000 clones, roughly 86% of them seen once, and the ten largest clones take approximately 5.7%. The source material was peripheral blood, sampled on day 0 of AZD1222 vaccination. The receptors were gathered from an adult in good health. The CDR3 runs from the conserved cysteine through the conserved F or W. D genes are given only for firm matches. Only some rows state a clone size, as once, few, many or a class for expanded clones.

v_gene,j_gene,len,d_gene,abundance,CDR3aa,CDR3nt
TRBV7-3,TRBJ2-5,14,-,-,CASSLAPLQETQYF,TGTGCCAGCAGCTTAGCACCACTTCAAGAGACCCAGTACTTC
TRBV7-2,TRBJ2-7,15,-,once,CASTPEAGTPYEQYF,TGTGCCAGCACCCCAGAAGCAGGGACCCCCTACGAGCAGTACTTC
TRBV11-1,TRBJ2-1,15,-,-,CASSSGTLGPNEQFF,TGTGCCAGCAGTTCCGGGACCCTTGGACCGAATGAGCAGTTCTTC
TRBV10-3,TRBJ1-3,15,TRBD1,-,CAISGTGLSGNTIYF,TGTGCCATCAGTGGGACAGGGCTCTCTGGAAACACCATATATTTT
TRBV19,TRBJ2-1,15,-,-,CASSIGRFYRDEQFF,TGTGCCAGTAGTATAGGGAGGTTTTACCGGGATGAGCAGTTCTTC
TRBV4-3,TRBJ2-7,15,TRBD2,once,CASSQDGGGSYEQYF,TGCGCCAGCAGCCAAGATGGGGGGGGCTCCTACGAGCAGTACTTC
TRBV7-2,TRBJ2-1,16,TRBD2,once,CASSHGLAGAYNEQFF,TGTGCCAGCAGCCATGGGCTAGCGGGAGCGTACAATGAGCAGTTCTTC
TRBV19,TRBJ1-2,12,-,-,CASSIREDGYTF,TGTGCCAGTAGTATAAGGGAGGATGGCTACACCTTC
TRBV30,TRBJ1-2,12,-,-,CAWRLVDGGYTF,TGTGCCTGGCGGCTGGTCGACGGTGGCTACACCTTC
TRBV2,TRBJ1-2,14,TRBD1,-,CASISGQGSSGYTF,TGTGCCAGCATTAGCGGACAGGGGAGTAGTGGCTACACCTTC
TRBV5-6,TRBJ2-4,15,TRBD1,-,CASRQTGTGVNIQYF,TGTGCCAGCAGACAAACCGGGACAGGGGTCAACATTCAGTACTTC